One and the same sample provided the 10 T cell receptor beta chains below, sequenced in a study of OX40 agonist ivuxolimab in advanced cancers. TCRdb keeps only in-frame clones here, not all; method: immunoSEQ multiplex PCR. The repertoire includes some 50,000 clones, about nine tenths of them detected once, and about 1.7% sits in the top ten. The sequencing here drew on CD4+ or CD8+ T cells sorted from blood, taken in a trial of the OX40 agonist ivuxolimab. The receptor set was obtained from an adult with an advanced solid tumor such as melanoma, head and neck, liver or kidney cancer.

V and J are TRBV19 and TRBJ2-7; D is unclear. The germline gives CDR1 LNHDA, CDR2 SQIVND (reference sequence). V was clipped by 11 bases and J by 1 base, with 12 bases between them. The CDR3 is 12 amino acids. CDR3 DNA: TGTGCCTCCTCGGACCAGTCCTACGAGCAGTACTTC. It translates to CASSDQSYEQYF.

The J gene is TRBJ2-4, the V gene TRBV7-9; tentative D call: TRBD2 (6 bases). Germline V gives CDR1 SEHNR, CDR2 FQNEAQ (reference sequence). The CDR3 consists of 15 residues. V was cut by 5 bases and J by 3 bases, with 14 bases left in between. The CDR3 protein is CASSLGGGDKNIQYF. CDR3 coding DNA: TGTGCCAGCAGCCTAGGAGGAGGGGACAAAAACATTCAGTACTTC.

The chain employs TRBV11-1 and TRBJ1-3; a weak D match, TRBD1 (6 bases). V lost 5 bases, J lost 3 bases, and 14 bases lay in between. CDR1 and CDR2 from the germline V gene are SGHAT and FQDESV (reference sequence). The CDR3 length is 15 residues. Here the CDR3 DNA reads TGTGCCAGCAGCGCACAGGGAGGAGGTGGAAACACCATATATTTT. This encodes CASSAQGGGGNTIYF.

The chain joins TRBV6-5 to TRBJ2-2; 7 nucleotides align to TRBD1. With 2 bases clipped from V and 5 bases from J, the junction kept 5 bases outside the gene matches. The germline V gene has CDR1 MNHEY and CDR2 SVGAGI. The CDR3 is 15 residues long. DNA for the CDR3: TGTGCCAGCAGTTACGGGGACAGAATGACCGGGGAGCTGTTTTTT. Its protein is CASSYGDRMTGELFF.

The V gene is TRBV6-1, the J gene TRBJ2-5; D not certain. Trimming left V 6 bases short and J 5 bases short, with 7 bases between. The CDR3 consists of 11 residues. CDR1 MNHNS and CDR2 SASEGT come from the germline V gene. CDR3: CASRPSETQYF. The DNA for the CDR3 is TGTGCCAGCAGGCCCTCCGAGACCCAGTACTTC.

This chain links TRBV5-1 with TRBJ1-2, with D unresolved. CDR1 and CDR2 (germline): SGHRS, YFSETQ. CDR3 size: 13 residues. Trimming shortened V by 2 bases and J by 4 bases, and 9 bases separated the two germline ends. CDR3 in DNA: TGCGCCAGCAGCTTTTTTACAGTCTATGGCTACACCTTC. It encodes CASSFFTVYGYTF.

As for this clone: Its ends do not fully match the called genes, so a read error is possible. Other nucleotide sequences in the sample specify the same CDR3. The chain is built from TRBV19 and TRBJ2-3, with 8 bases aligning to TRBD1. Germline CDR1 is LNHDA and CDR2 is SQIVND (reference sequence). The CDR3 contains 12 residues. DNA for the CDR3: TGTGCTAGTAGTCACAGGGGGGATACGCAGTATTTT. As protein: CASSHRGDTQYF.

J is TRBJ1-2 and V is TRBV19, with D unresolved. CDR3 length equals 15 residues. Trimming removed 3 bases at V and 3 bases at J, with 14 bases between. Germline assignment: CDR1 LNHDA and CDR2 SQIVND (reference sequence). The CDR3 is CASSIWTVGDYGYTF. The CDR3 nucleotides read TGTGCCAGTAGTATTTGGACGGTCGGGGACTATGGCTACACCTTC.

The V and J genes are TRBV18 and TRBJ1-4; D not resolved. The V end was cut by 2 bases, the J end by 14 bases, with 15 bases between. Germline V gene lookup returns CDR1 KGHSH and CDR2 LQKENI. The CDR3 is 13 residues long. The DNA of the CDR3 is TGTGCCAGCTCACCAGGAGCGGATTTAAAGCTGTTTTTT. It codes for CASSPGADLKLFF.

The chain is built from TRBV6-1 and TRBJ1-5; 9 bases fit TRBD1. Germline V gene lookup returns CDR1 MNHNS and CDR2 SASEGT. The CDR3 contains 14 residues. J lost 6 bases, V lost 11 bases, and 11 bases had no gene match. Written as DNA, the CDR3 is TGTGCCGCAAGCCGGGACAGGGATCCTCAGCCCCAGCATTTT. Translating gives CAASRDRDPQPQHF.